This T cell receptor (beta chain) was sequenced during a study of shared clonotypes between healthy human individuals. Using immunoSEQ multiplex PCR, the repertoire was profiled, and TCRdb retains in-frame clones only, with some absent. The sample includes under 600,000 clones, 98% of them seen just once. Naive CD8 cells lacked CD45RO, underwent positive selection for CCR7 and left out terminally differentiated effector memory CD45RA+ cells. This CDR3 is built from 15 residues. From germline, CDR1 is SGHKS and CDR2 YYEKEE (reference sequence). The ends lost 6 bases at V and 0 bases at J; junction bases unmatched: 6.

Sequences were obtained from naive CD8+ T cells sorted from blood. The source is a man aged 25-45 years in good health. The gene calls are TRBV5-5 and TRBJ2-3, with 8 bases matching TRBD2. CDR3 loop: CASTLLAASTDTQYF. The CDR3 DNA reads as TGTGCCAGCACCCTACTAGCGGCAAGCACAGATACGCAGTATTTT. The entire variable domain, with the rest obtained from reference TRBV5-5 and TRBJ2-3, is as follows: DAGVTQSPTHLIKTRGQQVTLRCSPISGHKSVSWYQQVLGQGPQFIFQYYEKEERGRGNFPDRFSARQFPNYSSELNVNALLLGDSALYLCASTLLAASTDTQYFGPGTRLTVL.